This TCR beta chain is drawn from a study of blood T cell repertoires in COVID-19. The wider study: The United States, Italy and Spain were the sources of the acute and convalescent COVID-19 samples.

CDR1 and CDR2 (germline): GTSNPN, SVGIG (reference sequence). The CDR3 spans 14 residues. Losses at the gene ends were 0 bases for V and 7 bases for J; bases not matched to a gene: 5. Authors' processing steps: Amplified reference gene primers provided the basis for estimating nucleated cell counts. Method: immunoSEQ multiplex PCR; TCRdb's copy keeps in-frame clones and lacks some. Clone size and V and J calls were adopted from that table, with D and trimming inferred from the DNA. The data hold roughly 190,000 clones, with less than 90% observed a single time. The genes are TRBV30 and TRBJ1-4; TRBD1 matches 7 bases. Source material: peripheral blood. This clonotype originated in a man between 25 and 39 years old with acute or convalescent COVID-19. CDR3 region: CAWSVTGSREKLFF. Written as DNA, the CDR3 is TGTGCCTGGAGTGTGACAGGGTCCCGTGAAAAACTGTTTTTT.